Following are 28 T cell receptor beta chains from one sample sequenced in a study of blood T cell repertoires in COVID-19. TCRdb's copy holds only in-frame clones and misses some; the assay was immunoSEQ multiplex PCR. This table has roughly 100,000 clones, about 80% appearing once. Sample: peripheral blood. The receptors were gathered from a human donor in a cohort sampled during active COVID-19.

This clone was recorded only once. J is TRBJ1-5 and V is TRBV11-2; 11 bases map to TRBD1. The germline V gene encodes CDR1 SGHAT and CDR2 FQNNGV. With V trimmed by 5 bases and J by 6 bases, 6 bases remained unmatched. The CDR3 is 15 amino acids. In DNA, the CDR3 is TGTGCCAGCAGCCCGGGAGGGACAGGGGGTCAGCCCCAGCATTTT. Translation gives CASSPGGTGGQPQHF.

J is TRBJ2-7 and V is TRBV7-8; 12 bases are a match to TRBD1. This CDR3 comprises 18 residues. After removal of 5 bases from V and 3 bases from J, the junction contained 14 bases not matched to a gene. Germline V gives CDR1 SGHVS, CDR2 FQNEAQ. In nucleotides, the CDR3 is TGTGCCAGCAGCGCCGGGACAGGGGGCCCGGTATCCCTCTACGAGCAGTACTTC. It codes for CASSAGTGGPVSLYEQYF.

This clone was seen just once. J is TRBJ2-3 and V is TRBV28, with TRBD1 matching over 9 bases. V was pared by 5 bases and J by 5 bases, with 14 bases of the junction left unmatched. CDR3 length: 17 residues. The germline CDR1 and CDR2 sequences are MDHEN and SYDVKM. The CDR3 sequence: CASSLPFSGTGLDTQYF. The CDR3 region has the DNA TGTGCCAGCAGTCTCCCCTTTTCCGGGACAGGGTTAGATACGCAGTATTTT.

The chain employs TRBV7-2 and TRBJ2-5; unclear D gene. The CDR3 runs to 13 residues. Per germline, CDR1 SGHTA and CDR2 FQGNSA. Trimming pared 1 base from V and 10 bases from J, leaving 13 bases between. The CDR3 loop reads CASSLGLSSDQYF. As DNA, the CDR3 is TGTGCCAGCAGCTTAGGGCTGTCTTCCGACCAGTACTTC.

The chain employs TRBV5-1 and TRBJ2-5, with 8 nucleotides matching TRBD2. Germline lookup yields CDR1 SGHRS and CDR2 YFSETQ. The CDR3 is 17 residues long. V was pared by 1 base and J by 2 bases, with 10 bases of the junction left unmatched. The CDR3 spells CASSLYLGGGGQETQYF. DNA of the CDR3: TGCGCCAGCAGCTTGTATCTGGGAGGCGGGGGGCAAGAGACCCAGTACTTC.

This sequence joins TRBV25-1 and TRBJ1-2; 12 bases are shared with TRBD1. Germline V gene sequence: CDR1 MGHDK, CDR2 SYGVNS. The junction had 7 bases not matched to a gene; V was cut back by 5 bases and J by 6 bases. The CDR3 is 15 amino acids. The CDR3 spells CASSSTGTGGDGYTF. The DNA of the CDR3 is TGTGCCAGCAGTTCCACCGGGACAGGGGGCGATGGCTACACCTTC.

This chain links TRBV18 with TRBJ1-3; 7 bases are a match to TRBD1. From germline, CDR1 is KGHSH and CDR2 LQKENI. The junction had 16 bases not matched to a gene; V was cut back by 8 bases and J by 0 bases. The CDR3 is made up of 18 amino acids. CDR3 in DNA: TGTGCCAGCCCAGGGGGGACTCCAACCTCCTTCTCTGGAAACACCATATATTTT. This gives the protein CASPGGTPTSFSGNTIYF.

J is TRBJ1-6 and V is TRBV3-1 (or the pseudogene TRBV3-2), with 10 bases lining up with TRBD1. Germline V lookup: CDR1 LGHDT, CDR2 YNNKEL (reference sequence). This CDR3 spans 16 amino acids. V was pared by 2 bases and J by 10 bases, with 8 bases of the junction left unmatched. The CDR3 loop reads CASSQRDRGRYSPLHF. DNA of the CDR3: TGTGCCAGCAGCCAACGGGACAGGGGAAGATACTCACCCCTCCACTTT.

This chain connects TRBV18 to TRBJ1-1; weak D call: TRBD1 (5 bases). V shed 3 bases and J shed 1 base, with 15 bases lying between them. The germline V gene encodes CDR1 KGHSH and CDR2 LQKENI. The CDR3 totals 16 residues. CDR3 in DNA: TGTGCCAGCTCACCTCTCGGGACGGGAGAGAACACTGAAGCTTTCTTT. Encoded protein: CASSPLGTGENTEAFF.

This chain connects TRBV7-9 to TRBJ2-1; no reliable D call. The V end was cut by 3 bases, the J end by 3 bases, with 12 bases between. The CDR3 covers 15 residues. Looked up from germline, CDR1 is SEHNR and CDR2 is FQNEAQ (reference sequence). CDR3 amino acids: CASSFDTKYYNEQFF. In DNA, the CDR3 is TGTGCCAGCAGCTTCGACACCAAATACTACAATGAGCAGTTCTTC.

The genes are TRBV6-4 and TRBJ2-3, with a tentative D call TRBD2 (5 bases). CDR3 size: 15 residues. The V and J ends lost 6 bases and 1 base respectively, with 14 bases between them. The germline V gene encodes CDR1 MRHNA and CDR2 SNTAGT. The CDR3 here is CASSPSGRRTDTQYF. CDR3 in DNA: TGTGCCAGCAGCCCCTCGGGGAGACGCACAGATACGCAGTATTTT.

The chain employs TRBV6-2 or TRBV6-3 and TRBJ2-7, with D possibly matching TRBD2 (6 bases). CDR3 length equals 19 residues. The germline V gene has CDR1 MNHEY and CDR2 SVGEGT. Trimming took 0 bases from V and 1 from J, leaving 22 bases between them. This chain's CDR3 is CASSYSTGELRSTSYEQYF. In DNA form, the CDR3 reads TGTGCCAGCAGTTACTCGACGGGGGAGTTAAGGTCCACATCCTACGAGCAGTACTTC.

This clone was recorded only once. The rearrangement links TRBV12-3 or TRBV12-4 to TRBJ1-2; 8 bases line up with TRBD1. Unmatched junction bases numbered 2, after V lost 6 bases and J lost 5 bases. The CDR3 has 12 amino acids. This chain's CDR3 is CASRRQGYGYTF. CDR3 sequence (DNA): TGTGCCAGCAGAAGACAGGGGTATGGCTACACCTTC.

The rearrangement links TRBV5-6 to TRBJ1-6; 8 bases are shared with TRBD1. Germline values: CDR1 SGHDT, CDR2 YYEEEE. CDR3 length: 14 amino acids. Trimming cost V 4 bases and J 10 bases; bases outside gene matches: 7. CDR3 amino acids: CASSPGTGGSPLHF. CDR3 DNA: TGTGCCAGCAGCCCAGGAACAGGGGGATCACCCCTCCACTTT.

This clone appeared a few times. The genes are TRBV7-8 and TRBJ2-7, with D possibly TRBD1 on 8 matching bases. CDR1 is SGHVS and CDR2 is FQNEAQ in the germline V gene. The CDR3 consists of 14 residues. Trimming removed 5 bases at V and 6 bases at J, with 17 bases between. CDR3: CASSPGGGEGEQYF. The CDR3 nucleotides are TGTGCCAGCAGCCCAGGGGGCGGGGAGGGCGAGCAGTACTTC.

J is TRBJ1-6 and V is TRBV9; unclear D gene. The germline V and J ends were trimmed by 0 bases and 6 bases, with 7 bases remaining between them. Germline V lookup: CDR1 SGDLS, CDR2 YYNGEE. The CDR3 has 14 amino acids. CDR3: CASSVASSNSPLHF. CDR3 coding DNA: TGTGCCAGCAGCGTAGCCAGTTCTAATTCACCCCTCCACTTT.

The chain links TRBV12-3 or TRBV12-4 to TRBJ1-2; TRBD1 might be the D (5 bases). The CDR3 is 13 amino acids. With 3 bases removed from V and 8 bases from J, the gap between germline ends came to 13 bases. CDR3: CASSLGGPGGYTF. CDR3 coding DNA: TGTGCCAGCAGTTTGGGGGGACCGGGGGGCTACACCTTC.

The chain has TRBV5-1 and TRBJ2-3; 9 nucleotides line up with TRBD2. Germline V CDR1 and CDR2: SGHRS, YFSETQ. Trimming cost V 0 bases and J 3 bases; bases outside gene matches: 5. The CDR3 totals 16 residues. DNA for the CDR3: TGCGCCAGCAGCTTGGGGGCTAGCGGGGAGACAGATACGCAGTATTTT. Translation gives CASSLGASGETDTQYF.

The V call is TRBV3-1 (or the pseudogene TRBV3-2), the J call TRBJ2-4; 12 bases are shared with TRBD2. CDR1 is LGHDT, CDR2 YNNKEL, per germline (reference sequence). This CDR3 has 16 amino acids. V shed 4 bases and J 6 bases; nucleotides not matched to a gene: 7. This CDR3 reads CASSPRLAGAVNIQYF. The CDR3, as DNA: TGTGCCAGCAGCCCCCGACTAGCGGGGGCCGTAAACATTCAGTACTTC.

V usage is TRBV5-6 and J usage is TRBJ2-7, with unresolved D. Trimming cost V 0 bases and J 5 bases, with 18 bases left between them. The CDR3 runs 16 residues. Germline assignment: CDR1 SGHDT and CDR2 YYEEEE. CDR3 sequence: CASSLGSPQGGHEQYF. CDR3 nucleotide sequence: TGTGCCAGCAGCTTGGGAAGTCCTCAAGGCGGCCACGAGCAGTACTTC.

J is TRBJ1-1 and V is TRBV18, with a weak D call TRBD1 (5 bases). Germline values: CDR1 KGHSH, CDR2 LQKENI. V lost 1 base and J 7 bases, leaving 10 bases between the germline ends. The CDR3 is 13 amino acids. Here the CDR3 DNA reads TGTGCCAGCTCACCACTGGGAACAGGTGAAGCTTTCTTT. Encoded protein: CASSPLGTGEAFF.

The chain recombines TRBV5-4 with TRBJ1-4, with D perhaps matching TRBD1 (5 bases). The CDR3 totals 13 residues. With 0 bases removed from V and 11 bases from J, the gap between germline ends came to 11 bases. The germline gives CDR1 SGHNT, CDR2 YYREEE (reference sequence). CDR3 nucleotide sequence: TGTGCCAGCAGCTTGGGGGGCATCGGGAAACTGTTTTTT. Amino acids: CASSLGGIGKLFF.

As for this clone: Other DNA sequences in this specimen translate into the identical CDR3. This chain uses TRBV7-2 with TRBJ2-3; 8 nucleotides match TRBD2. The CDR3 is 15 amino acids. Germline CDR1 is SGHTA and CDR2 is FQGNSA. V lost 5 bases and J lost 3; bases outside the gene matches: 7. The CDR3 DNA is TGTGCCAGCAGCCCCTCCGGGGGGGGGACAGATACGCAGTATTTT. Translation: CASSPSGGGTDTQYF.

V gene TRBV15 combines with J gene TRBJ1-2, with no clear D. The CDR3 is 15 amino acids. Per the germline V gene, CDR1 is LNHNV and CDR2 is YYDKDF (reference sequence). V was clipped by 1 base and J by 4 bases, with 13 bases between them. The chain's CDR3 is CATSRAGPGSYGYTF. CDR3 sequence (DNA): TGTGCCACCAGCAGAGCCGGGCCGGGAAGCTATGGCTACACCTTC.

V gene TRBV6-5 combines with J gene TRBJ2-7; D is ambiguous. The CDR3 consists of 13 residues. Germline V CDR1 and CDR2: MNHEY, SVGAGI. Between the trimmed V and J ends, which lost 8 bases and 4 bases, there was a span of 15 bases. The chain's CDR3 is CASVFHFTYEQYF. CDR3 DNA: TGTGCCAGCGTGTTCCACTTTACTTACGAGCAGTACTTC.

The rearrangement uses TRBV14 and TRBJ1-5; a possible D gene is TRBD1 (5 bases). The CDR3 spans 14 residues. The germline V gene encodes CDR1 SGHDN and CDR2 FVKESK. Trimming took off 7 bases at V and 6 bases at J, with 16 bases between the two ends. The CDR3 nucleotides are TGTGCCAGCAAGGGACTCTCTCGGGGTCAGCCCCAGCATTTT. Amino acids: CASKGLSRGQPQHF.

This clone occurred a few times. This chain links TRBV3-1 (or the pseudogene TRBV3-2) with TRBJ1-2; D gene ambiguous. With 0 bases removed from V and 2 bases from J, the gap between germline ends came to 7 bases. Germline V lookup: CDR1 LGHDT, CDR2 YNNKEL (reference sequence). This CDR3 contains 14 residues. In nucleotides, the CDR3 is TGTGCCAGCAGCCAAGAAGTCACAAACTATGGCTACACCTTC. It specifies CASSQEVTNYGYTF.

This CDR3 reads CSVRQGIGTEAFF. CDR3 DNA sequence: TGCAGCGTTCGACAGGGTATCGGCACTGAAGCTTTCTTT. This chain uses TRBV29-1 with TRBJ1-1, with 7 bases lining up with TRBD1. Germline V gives CDR1 SQVTM, CDR2 ANQGSEA. With 5 bases clipped from V and 4 bases from J, the junction kept 7 bases outside the gene matches. The CDR3 consists of 13 residues. The full variable domain, in which reference TRBV29-1 and TRBJ1-1 provide the parts outside the CDR3, is SAVISQKPSRDICQRGTSLTIQCQVDSQVTMMFWYRQQPGQSLTLIATANQGSEATYESGFVIDKFPISRPNLTFSTLTVSNMSPEDSSIYLCSVRQGIGTEAFFGQGTRLTVV.